This T cell receptor beta chain was retrieved from a study of blood T cell repertoires in COVID-19 (dated by TCRdb to between 2020 and 2021). About the study as a whole: Samples from collaborators originated in the United States, Italy and Spain and spanned both the acute and convalescent phases of COVID-19. The prospective study material was composed of cDNA or gDNA derived from T cells, B-cell-depleted T cells, or PBMCs. Subjects who had been exposed to COVID-19, were actively infected with it, or had recovered from it provided the deeply sampled blood TCRbeta repertoires that made up the dataset. The repertoires were made available in a free public database intended to serve as a resource for research on the immune response to SARS-CoV-2. The samples were drawn from the first 160 participants of the ongoing ImmuneRACE study and from 1,254 subjects provided by 6 global collaborators. Sample metadata almost always included a de-identified subject ID, COVID-19 status, age in years and sex. HLA class I and class II types, where available, came from metadata supplied by the sample provider rather than from assay-based typing. General study outcomes and caveats: Clinical and demographic metadata were provided uncurated, with the amount varying by source and participant.

One collaborating source in Seattle enrolled patients during active infection and followed them longitudinally through the course of disease. Each collaborating institution followed its own protocols to collect whole blood in K2EDTA tubes. For TCRbeta analysis, collaborator samples were shipped as frozen whole blood, as isolated PBMCs, or as DNA extracted from either sample type. TCRbeta CDR3 regions were amplified from genomic DNA by means of the immunoSEQ Assay, a bias-controlled multiplex PCR. The authors processed their data as follows. Within the assay, amplification of reference gene primers was used to estimate how many nucleated cells each sample contained. To quantify the absolute abundance of each unique TCRbeta CDR3 rearrangement, sequence reads were collapsed and filtered. For each sample, productive Simpson clonality was calculated as the square root of Simpson's diversity index across productive rearrangements. TCRdb mirrors the immuneACCESS table, restricted to in-frame sequences. Some clones are absent from its copies; in checked studies, under half trace to an unresolved V gene, and the reason for the others is unknown. Clonal size and the V and J genes are those of that table, whereas D and trimming came from the DNA. The sample has some 120,000 clones on record, 70% to 75% of them singletons. 4.5% to 6% of the sample is held by the ten biggest clonotypes.

V loses 4 bases of germline sequence and J loses 8 bases, and the interval between the two ends is 9 bases. The germline V gene (reference sequence) gives CDR1 as LGHDT and CDR2 as YNNKEL. Including cysteine and phenylalanine, the CDR3 has 12 amino acids. Only the CDR3 DNA is retained, 36 bases long and in frame from the first base. For this clone: Its antigen specificity is not known. Nothing much larger sits one base from this clone, and base qualities are not available.

Recombination connected TRBV3-1 (or the pseudogene TRBV3-2) to TRBJ2-1, with no D gene named confidently. The TCR comes from an elderly man with COVID-19, enrolled during active disease. The sequencing sample was made of peripheral blood. The CDR3 has the sequence CASSPAEYEQFF. The nucleotides read TGTGCCAGCAGCCCCGCCGAGTATGAGCAGTTCTTC.